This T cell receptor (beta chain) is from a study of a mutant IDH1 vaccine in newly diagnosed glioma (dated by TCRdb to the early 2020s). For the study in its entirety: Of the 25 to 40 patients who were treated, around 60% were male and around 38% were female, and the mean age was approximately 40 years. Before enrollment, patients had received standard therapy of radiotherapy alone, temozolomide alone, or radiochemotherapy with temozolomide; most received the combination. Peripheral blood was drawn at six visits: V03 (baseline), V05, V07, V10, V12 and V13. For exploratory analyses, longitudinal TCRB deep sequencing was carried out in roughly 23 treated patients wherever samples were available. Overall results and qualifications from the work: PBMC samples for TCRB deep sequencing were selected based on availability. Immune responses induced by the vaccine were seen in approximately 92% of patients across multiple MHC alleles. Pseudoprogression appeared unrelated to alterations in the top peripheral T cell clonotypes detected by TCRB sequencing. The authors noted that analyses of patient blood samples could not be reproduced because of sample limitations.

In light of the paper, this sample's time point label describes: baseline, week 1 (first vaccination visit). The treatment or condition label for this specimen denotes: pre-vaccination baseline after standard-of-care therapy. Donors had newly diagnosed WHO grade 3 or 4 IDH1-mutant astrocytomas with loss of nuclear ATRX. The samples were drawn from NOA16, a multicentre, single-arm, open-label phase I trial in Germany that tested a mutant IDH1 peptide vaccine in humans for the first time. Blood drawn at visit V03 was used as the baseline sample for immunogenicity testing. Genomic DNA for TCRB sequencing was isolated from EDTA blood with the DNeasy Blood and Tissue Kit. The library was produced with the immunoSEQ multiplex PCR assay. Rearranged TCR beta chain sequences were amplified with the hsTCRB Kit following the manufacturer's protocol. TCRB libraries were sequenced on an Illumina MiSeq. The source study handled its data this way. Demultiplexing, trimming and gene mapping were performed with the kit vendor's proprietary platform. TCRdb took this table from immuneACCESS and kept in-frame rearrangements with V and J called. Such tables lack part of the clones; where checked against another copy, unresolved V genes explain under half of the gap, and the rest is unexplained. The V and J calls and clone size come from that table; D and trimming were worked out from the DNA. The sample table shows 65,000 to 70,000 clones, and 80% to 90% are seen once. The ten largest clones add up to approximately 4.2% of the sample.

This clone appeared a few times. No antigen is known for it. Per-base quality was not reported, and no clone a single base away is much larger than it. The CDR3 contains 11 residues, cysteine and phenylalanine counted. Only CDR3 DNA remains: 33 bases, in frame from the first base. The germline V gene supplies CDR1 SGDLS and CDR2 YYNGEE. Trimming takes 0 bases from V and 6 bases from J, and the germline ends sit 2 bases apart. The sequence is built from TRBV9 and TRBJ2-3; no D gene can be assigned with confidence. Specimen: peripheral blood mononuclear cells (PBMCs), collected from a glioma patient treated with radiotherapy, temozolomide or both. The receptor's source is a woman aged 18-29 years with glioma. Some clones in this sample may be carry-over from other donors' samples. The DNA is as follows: TGTGCCAGCAGCGTAGCGGATACGCAGTATTTT. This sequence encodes CASSVADTQYF.